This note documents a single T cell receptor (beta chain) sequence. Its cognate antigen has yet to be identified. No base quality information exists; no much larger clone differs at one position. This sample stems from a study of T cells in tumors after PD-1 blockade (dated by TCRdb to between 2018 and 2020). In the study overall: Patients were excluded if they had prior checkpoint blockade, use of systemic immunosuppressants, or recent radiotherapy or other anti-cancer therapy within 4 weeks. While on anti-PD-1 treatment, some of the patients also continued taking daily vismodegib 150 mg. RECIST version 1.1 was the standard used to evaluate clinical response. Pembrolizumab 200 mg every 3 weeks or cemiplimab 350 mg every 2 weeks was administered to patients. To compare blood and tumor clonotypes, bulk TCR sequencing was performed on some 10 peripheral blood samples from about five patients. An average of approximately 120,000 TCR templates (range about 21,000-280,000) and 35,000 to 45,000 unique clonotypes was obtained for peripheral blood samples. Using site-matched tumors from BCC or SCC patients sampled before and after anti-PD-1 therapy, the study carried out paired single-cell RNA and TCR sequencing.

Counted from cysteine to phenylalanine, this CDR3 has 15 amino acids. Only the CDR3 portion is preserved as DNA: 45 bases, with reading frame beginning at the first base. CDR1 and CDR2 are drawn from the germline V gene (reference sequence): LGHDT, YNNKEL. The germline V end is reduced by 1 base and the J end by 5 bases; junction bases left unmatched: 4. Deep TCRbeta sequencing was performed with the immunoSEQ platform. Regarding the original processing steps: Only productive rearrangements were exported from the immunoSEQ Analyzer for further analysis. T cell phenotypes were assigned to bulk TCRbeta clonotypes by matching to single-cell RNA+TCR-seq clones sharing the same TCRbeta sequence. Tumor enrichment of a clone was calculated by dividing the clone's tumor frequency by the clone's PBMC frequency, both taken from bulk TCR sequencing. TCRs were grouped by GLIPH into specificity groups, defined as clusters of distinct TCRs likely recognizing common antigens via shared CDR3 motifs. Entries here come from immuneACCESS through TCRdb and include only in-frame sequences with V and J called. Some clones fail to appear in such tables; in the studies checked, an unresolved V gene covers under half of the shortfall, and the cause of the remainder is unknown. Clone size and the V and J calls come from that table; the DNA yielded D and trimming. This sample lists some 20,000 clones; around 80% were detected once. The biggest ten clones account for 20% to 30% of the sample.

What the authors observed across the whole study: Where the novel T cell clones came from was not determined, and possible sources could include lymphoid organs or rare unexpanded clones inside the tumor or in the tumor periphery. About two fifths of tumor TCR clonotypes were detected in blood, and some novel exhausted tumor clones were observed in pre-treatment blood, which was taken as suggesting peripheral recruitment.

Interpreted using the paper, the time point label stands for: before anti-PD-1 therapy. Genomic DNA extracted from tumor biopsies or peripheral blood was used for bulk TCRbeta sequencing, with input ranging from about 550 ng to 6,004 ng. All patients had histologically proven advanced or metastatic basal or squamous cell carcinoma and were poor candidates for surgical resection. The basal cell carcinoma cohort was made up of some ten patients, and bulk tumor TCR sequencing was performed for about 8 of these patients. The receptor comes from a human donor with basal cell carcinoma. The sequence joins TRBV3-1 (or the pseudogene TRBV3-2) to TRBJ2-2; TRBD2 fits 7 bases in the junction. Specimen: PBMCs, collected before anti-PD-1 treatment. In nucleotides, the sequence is TGTGCCAGCAGCCAAGCCAGCGGGATAACCGGGGAGCTGTTTTTT. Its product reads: CASSQASGITGELFF.